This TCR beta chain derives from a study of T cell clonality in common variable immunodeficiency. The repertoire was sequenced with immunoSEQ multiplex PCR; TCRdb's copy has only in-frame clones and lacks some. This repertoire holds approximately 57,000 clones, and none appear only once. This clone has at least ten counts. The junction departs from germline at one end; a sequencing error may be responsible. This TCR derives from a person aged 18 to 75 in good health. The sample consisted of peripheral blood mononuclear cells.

CDR3 loop: CASSQDGGQWYGYTF. CDR3 DNA (partial): TGCGCCAGCAGCCAAGATGGCGGGCAATGGTATGGC. This chain connects TRBV4-2 to TRBJ1-2, with unresolved D. The CDR3 is cut off 3 residues early in the read; its end comes from the germline J gene. Germline CDR1 is LGHNA and CDR2 is YNFKEQ. The CDR3 loop spans 15 amino acids.